This T cell receptor (beta chain) emerged from a study of blood T cell repertoires in COVID-19. Study in general: Specimens from acute and convalescent COVID-19 originated in the United States, Italy and Spain. Sample material is recorded as cDNA or gDNA derived from T cells, B-cell-depleted T cells, or PBMCs.

The CDR3 has 15 amino acids. Trimming shortened V by 3 bases and J by 1 base, and 10 bases separated the two germline ends. Per the germline V gene, CDR1 is SNHLY and CDR2 is FYNNEI. In the authors' workflow: Reference gene primer amplification gave nucleated cell count estimates. Sequencing used immunoSEQ multiplex PCR; TCRdb keeps in-frame clones, though not all of them. V and J calls and clone size come straight from that table; D and trimming were deduced from the DNA. The data hold roughly 120,000 clones, with around 80% observed a single time. Sequencing was done on a sample of peripheral blood. The receptor was derived from a man in his 70s with acute or convalescent COVID-19. This sequence joins TRBV2 and TRBJ2-1; a weak D match, TRBD2 (5 bases). CDR3 amino acids: CASSDSAGSYNEQFF. CDR3 DNA sequence: TGTGCCAGCAGTGATAGCGCCGGTTCCTACAATGAGCAGTTCTTC.